The T cell receptor beta chain under discussion was sequenced for a study of spatial heterogeneity in lung cancer. At the level of the study: There were consistently more beta-chain sequences detected than alpha-chain sequences. Whole-study findings and limits: Counts that tracked tumor mutation counts were those of expanded intratumoral alpha and beta TCRs.

All TCR cDNA molecules were individually tagged with a unique molecular identifier. TCRdb called the 5' RACE reads again in MiXCR, with one record for every CDR3 protein. Among about 25,000 distinct CDR3 sequences listed, around 8.5% were seen once. This clonotype was seen more than once but under ten times. Its antigen is not identified. Time point: sample taken at primary tumor resection. The donor population consisted of some 70 patients with untreated, early-stage non-small cell lung cancer. Unsorted whole RNA samples from tumor, nontumor lung or frozen PBMC were sequenced. This CDR3 has 14 amino acids. After removal of 6 bases from V and 4 bases from J, the junction contained 4 bases not matched to a gene.

The receptor comes from a male donor with early-stage non-small cell lung cancer. Sequenced here: lung tumor tissue, sampled at surgery. The gene calls are TRBV12-3 or TRBV12-4 and TRBJ1-4; TRBD1 aligns across 8 bases. The CDR3 sequence is CASSPGQDNEKLFF. The DNA of the CDR3 is TGTGCCAGCAGCCCGGGACAGGATAATGAAAAACTGTTTTTT.